This T cell receptor beta chain was found in a study of regulatory T cells in long-lasting Graves disease. Regarding the study as a whole: Favored usage of TRBV28, TRBJ1-2 and TRBJ2-5 was recorded in persistent disease. For persistent Graves' patients, TCR diversity was lower than for newly diagnosed ones.

Arm-PCR of CDR3 regions with iRepertoire HTBI primers generated TCR beta libraries. One entry per CDR3 protein, called by TCRdb with MiXCR from the multiplex PCR reads. This sample carries roughly 450,000 distinct CDR3 sequences, about 20% of them seen once, and the ten largest clones take over 25%. The CDR3 consists of 15 residues. Germline lookup yields CDR1 SGHTA and CDR2 FQGNSA. The V end was cut by 5 bases, the J end by 8 bases, with 18 bases between. Time point: persistent/refractory GD, antithyroid drugs over 5 years with positive TRAb. After RNA was extracted from PBMCs, the TCR library was made from it. Tubes containing EDTA received 7 to 10 milliliters of drawn peripheral blood. Concerning this clonotype: The antigen is undetermined.

Sequenced here: peripheral blood mononuclear cells (PBMCs), sampled when the disease was refractory, from a patient treated with antithyroid drugs. The V and J genes are TRBV7-2 and TRBJ1-4; no firm D call. This clonotype was sampled from a female donor with Graves disease. Here the CDR3 DNA reads TGTGCCAGCAGCCAGGTTGGAGGGCCGGGGGAAAAACTGTTTTTT. Amino acids: CASSQVGGPGEKLFF. The full variable domain, with the rest looked up from reference TRBV7-2 and TRBJ1-4, is GAGVSQSPSNKVTEKGKDVELRCDPISGHTALYWYRQSLGQGLEFLIYFQGNSAPDKSGLPSDRFSAERTGGSVSTLTIQRTQQEDSAVYLCASSQVGGPGEKLFFGSGTQLSVL.